This T cell receptor (beta chain) was sequenced for a study of T cell responses to AZD1222 COVID-19 vaccine. Study-wide results and caveats: In a largely white British group with more females than males, clonal diversity was possibly underestimated. Vaccine-related CD4 TCRs covered spike, predominating at 160-218 and 743-854.

TCRdb's copy holds only in-frame clones and misses some; the assay was immunoSEQ multiplex PCR. This sample yields 200,000 or so clones, of which around 86% are seen a single time; about 3% belongs to the top ten. In regard to this clone: Its antigen is unidentified.

The CDR3 has 13 amino acids. Trimming shortened V by 9 bases and J by 0 bases, and 9 bases separated the two germline ends. The germline CDR1 and CDR2 sequences are SGHRS and YFSETQ. Material: peripheral blood, obtained on day 0 of MenACWY control vaccination. This chain connects TRBV5-1 to TRBJ2-2; a weak D match, TRBD1 (6 bases). The sequence was collected from an adult in good health. The CDR3 nucleotides are TGCGCCACCAGGACAGCGAACACCGGGGAGCTGTTTTTT. As protein: CATRTANTGELFF.